The T cell receptor (beta chain) under discussion was sequenced for a study of STAT5B mutations in CD4+ large granular lymphocyte leukemia. The ends lost 4 bases at V and 7 bases at J; junction bases unmatched: 11. The CDR3 loop spans 15 amino acids. Germline CDR1 reads SGHRS; CDR2 reads YFSETQ. Points from the study as a whole: Without HLA matching, higher CD4+ than CD8+ T-LGLL clonality could reflect small sample size. Top patient clones used TRBV06 genes more often: 8/27 versus 2/35 in controls. Patient CD4-sorted repertoires stayed more clonal than healthy ones after leukemic-clone removal.

As for this clone: Antigen specificity is unknown.

The survey-level immunoSEQ assay was used. Method: immunoSEQ multiplex PCR; TCRdb's copy keeps in-frame clones and lacks some. This sample carries fewer than 45,000 clones, about 86% of them seen once, and the ten largest clones take approximately 2.5%. This clonotype was sampled from a human donor in good health. Sequencing input: CD4+ T cells from blood buffy coats. This chain uses TRBV5-1 with TRBJ1-5, with 7 bases that match TRBD1. The CDR3 sequence is CASSDGDRDQQPQHF. The DNA for the CDR3 is TGCGCCAGCAGCGACGGAGACAGGGACCAGCAGCCCCAGCATTTT.